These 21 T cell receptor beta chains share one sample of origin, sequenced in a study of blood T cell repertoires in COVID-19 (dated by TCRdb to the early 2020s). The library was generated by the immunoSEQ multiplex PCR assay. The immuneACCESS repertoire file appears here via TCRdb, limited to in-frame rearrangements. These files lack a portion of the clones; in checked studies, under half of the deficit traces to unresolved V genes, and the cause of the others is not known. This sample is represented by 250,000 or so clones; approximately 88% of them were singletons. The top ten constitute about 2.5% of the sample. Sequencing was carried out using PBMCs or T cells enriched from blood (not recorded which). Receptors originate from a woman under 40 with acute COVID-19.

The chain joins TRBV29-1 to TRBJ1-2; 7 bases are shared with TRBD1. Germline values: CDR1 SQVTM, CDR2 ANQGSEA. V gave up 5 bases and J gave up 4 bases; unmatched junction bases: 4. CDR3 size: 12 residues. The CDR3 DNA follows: TGCAGCGTTACAGGGGACACCTATGGCTACACCTTC. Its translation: CSVTGDTYGYTF.

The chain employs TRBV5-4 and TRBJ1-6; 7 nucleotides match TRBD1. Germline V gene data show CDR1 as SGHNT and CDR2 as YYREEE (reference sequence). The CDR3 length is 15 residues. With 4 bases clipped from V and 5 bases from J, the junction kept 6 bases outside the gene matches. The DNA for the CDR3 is TGTGCCAGCAGCGAAGACAGGGCTAATAATTCACCCCTCCACTTT. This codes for CASSEDRANNSPLHF.

The CDR3 nucleotides read TGTGCCAGTAGTCCCAAAGGGACAGGTCGATCCGGAAACACCATATATTTT. Protein product: CASSPKGTGRSGNTIYF. The chain joins TRBV19 to TRBJ1-3, with 8 bases fitting TRBD1. The CDR3 covers 17 residues. CDR1 is LNHDA and CDR2 is SQIVND in the germline V gene (reference sequence). Trimming cost V 5 bases and J 4 bases; bases outside gene matches: 13.

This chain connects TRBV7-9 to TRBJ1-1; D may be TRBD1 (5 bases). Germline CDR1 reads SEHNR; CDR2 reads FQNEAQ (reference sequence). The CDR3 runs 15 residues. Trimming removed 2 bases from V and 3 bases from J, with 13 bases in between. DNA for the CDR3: TGTGCCAGCAGCTTATCGGCAGGGAGGGACACTGAAGCTTTCTTT. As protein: CASSLSAGRDTEAFF.

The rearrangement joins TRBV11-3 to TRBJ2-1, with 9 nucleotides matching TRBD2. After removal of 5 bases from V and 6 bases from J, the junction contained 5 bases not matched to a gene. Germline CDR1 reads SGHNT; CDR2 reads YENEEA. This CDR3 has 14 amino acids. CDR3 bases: TGTGCCAGCAGCCCTAGAGCGGGGGGCAATGAGCAGTTCTTC. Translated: CASSPRAGGNEQFF.

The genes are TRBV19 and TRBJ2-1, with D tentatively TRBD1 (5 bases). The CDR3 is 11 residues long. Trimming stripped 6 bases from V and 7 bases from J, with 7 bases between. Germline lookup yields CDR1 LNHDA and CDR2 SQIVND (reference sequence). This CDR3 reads CASSQGNEQFF. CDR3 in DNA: TGTGCCAGTAGCCAGGGAAATGAGCAGTTCTTC.

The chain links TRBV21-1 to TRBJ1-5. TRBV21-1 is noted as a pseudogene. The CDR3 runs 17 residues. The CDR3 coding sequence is TGTGCCAGCAGCAGTCGGGGATCTACCTATAGCAATCAGCCCCAGCATTTT. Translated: CASSSRGSTYSNQPQHF.

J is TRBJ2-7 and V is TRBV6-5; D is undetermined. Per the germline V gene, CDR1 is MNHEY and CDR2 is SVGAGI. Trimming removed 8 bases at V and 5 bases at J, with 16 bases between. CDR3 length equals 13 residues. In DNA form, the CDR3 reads TGTGCCAGCTCTCCTCGGAGAGTTAACGAGCAGTACTTC. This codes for CASSPRRVNEQYF.

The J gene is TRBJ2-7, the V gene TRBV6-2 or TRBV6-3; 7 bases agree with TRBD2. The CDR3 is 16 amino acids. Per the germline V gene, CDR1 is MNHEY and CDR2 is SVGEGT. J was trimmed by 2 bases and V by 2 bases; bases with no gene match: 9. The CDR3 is CASSYRSGEWAYEQYF. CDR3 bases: TGTGCCAGCAGTTACCGAAGCGGGGAATGGGCCTACGAGCAGTACTTC.

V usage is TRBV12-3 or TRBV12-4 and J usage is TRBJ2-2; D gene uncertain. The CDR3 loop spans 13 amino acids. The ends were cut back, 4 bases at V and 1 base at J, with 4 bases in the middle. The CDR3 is CASSYGNTGELFF. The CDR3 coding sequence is TGTGCCAGCAGTTACGGGAACACCGGGGAGCTGTTTTTT.

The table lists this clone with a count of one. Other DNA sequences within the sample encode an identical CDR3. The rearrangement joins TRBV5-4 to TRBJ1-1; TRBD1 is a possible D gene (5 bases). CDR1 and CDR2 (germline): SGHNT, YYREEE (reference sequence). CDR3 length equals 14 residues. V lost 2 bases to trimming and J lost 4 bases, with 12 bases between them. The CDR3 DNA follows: TGTGCCAGCAGCTTAGGAGGGGCGGGCACTGAAGCTTTCTTT. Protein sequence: CASSLGGAGTEAFF.

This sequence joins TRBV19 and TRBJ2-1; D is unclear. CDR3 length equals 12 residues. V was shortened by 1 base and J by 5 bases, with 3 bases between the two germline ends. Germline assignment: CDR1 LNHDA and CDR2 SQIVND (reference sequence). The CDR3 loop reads CASSIANNEQFF. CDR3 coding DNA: TGTGCCAGTAGTATAGCAAACAATGAGCAGTTCTTC. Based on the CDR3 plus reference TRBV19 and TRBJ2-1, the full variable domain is DGGITQSPKYLFRKEGQNVTLSCEQNLNHDAMYWYRQDPGQGLRLIYYSQIVNDFQKGDIAEGYSVSREKKESFPLTVTSAQKNPTAFYLCASSIANNEQFFGPGTRLTVL.

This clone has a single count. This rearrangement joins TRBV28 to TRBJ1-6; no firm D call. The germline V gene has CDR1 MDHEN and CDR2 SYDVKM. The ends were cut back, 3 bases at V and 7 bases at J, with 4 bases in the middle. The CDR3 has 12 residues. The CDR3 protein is CASSLGNSPLHF. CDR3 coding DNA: TGTGCCAGCAGTTTGGGCAATTCACCCCTCCACTTT.

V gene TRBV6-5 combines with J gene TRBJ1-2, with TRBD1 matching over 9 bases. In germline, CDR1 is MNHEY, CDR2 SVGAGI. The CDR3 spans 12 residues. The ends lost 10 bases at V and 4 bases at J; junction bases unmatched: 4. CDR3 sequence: CAIMDRGYGYTF. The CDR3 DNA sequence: TGTGCCATCATGGACAGGGGCTATGGCTACACCTTC.

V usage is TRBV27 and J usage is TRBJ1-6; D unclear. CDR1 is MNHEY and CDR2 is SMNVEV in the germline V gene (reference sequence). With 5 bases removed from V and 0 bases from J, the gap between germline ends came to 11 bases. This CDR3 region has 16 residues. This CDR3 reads CASSPSPGSYNSPLHF. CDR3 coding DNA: TGTGCCAGCAGTCCCTCGCCCGGCTCCTATAATTCACCCCTCCACTTT.

DNA of the CDR3: TGTGCCAGCAGCCAAGTCCCTACGTGGTCAACTAATGAAAAACTGTTTTTT. Amino acid sequence: CASSQVPTWSTNEKLFF. The chain employs TRBV4-2 and TRBJ1-4; D is undetermined. V was shortened by 1 base and J by 0 bases, with 12 bases between the two germline ends. Germline-derived CDR1 and CDR2 are LGHNA and YNFKEQ. The CDR3 covers 17 residues.

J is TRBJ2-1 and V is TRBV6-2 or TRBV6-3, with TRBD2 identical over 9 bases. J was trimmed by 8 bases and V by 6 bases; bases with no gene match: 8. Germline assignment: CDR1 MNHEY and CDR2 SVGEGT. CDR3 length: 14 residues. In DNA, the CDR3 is TGTGCCAGCAGCCAAAGCGGGGGGTTTGATGAGCAGTTCTTC. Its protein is CASSQSGGFDEQFF.

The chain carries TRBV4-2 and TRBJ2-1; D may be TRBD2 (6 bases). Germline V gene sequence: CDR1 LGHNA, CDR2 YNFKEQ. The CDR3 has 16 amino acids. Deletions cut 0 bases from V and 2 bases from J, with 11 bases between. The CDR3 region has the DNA TGTGCCAGCAGCCAAGATAGCCCGGGAGCCTACAATGAGCAGTTCTTC. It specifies CASSQDSPGAYNEQFF.

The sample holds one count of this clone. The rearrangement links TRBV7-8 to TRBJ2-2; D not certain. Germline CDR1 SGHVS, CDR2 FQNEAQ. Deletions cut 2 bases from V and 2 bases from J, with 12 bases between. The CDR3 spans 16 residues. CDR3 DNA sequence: TGTGCCAGCAGCTTAACTGTGACACCCAACACCGGGGAGCTGTTTTTT. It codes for CASSLTVTPNTGELFF.

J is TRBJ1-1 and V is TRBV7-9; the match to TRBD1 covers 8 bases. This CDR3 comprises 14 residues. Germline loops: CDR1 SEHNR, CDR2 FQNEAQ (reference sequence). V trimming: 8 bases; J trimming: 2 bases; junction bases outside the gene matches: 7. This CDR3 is CASSETGGNTEAFF. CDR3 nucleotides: TGTGCCAGCTCCGAAACAGGGGGTAACACTGAAGCTTTCTTT.

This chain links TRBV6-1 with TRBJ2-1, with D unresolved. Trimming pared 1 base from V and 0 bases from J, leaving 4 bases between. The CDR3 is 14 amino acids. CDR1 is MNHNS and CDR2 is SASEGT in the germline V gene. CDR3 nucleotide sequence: TGTGCCAGCAGTGAAGTACACTCCTACAATGAGCAGTTCTTC. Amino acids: CASSEVHSYNEQFF.